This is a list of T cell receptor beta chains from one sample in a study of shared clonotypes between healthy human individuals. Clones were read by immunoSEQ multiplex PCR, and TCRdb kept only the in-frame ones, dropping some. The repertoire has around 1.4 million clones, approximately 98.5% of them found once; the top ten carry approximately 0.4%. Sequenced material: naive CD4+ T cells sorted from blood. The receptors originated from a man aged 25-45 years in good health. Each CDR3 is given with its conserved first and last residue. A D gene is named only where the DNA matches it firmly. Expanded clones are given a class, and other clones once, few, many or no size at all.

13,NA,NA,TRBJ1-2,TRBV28,CASSYPKIYGYTF,TGTGCCAGCAGTTACCCGAAAATCTATGGCTACACCTTC
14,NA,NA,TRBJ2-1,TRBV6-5,CASSYSLSYNEQFF,TGTGCCAGCAGTTACTCACTATCCTACAATGAGCAGTTCTTC
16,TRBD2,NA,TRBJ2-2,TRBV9,CASSVGIERETGELFF,TGTGCCAGCAGCGTAGGAATCGAGCGGGAGACCGGGGAGCTGTTTTTT
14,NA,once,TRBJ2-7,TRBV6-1,CASSDFKTPYEQYF,TGTGCCAGCAGTGATTTTAAGACCCCCTACGAGCAGTACTTC
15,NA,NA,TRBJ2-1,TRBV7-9,CASSWLADSYNEQFF,TGTGCCAGCAGCTGGTTAGCAGACTCCTACAATGAGCAGTTCTTC
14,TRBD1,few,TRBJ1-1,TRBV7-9,CASSLGQGDTEAFF,TGTGCCAGCAGCCTGGGACAGGGAGACACTGAAGCTTTCTTT
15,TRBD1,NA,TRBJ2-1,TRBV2,CASRGDRVVNNEQFF,TGTGCCAGCAGGGGGGACAGGGTTGTGAACAATGAGCAGTTCTTC
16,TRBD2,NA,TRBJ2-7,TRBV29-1,CSFLGLAGGPTYEQYF,TGCAGCTTCCTTGGACTAGCGGGAGGGCCTACCTACGAGCAGTACTTC
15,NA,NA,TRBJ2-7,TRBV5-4,CASSLGTPGTYEQYF,TGTGCCAGCAGCTTAGGTACTCCAGGGACCTACGAGCAGTACTTC
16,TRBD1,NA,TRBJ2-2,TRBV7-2,CASSLDRGPNTGELFF,TGTGCCAGCAGCTTAGACAGGGGGCCGAACACCGGGGAGCTGTTTTTT
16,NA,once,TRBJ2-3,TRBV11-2,CASSLTGPSSPDTQYF,TGTGCCAGCAGCTTGACGGGGCCGTCTAGCCCAGATACGCAGTATTTT
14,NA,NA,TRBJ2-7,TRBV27,CASSPTVQSYEQYF,TGTGCCAGCAGTCCGACAGTTCAATCATACGAGCAGTACTTC
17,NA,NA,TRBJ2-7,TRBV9,CASSVGFGPSGWYEQYF,TGTGCCAGCAGCGTAGGCTTCGGCCCATCTGGATGGTACGAGCAGTACTTC
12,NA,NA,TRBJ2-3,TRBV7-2,CASSLGPDTQYF,TGTGCCAGCAGCTTAGGCCCAGATACGCAGTATTTT
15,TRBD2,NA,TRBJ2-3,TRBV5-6,CASSFGGGRTDTQYF,TGTGCCAGCAGCTTCGGGGGAGGGCGCACAGATACGCAGTATTTT
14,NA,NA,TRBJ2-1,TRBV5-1,CASSLPTSNNEQFF,TGCGCCAGCAGCTTACCGACTAGTAACAATGAGCAGTTCTTC
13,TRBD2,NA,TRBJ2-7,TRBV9,CASSPREYYEQYF,TGTGCCAGCTCCCCGCGGGAGTACTACGAGCAGTACTTC
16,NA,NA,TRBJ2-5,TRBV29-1,CSVEDLLFRGQETQYF,TGCAGCGTTGAAGATTTGTTGTTTAGGGGCCAAGAGACCCAGTACTTC
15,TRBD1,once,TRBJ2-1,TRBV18,CASSAALAGTGEQFF,TGTGCCAGCTCAGCGGCCCTAGCCGGGACAGGTGAGCAGTTCTTC
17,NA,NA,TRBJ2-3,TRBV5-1,CASSLDSGDPSTDTQYF,TGCGCCAGCAGCTTGGATTCCGGTGACCCTAGCACAGATACGCAGTATTTT
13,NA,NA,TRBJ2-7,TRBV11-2,CASSPGVAYEQYF,TGTGCCAGCAGCCCGGGAGTTGCCTACGAGCAGTACTTC
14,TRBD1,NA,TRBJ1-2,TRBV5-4,CASSTERGPDGYTF,TGTGCCAGCAGCACAGAGAGGGGGCCAGATGGCTACACCTTC
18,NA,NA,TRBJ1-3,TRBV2,CASSVYRMLTGSGNTIYF,TGTGCCAGCAGTGTTTATCGGATGTTGACGGGCTCTGGAAACACCATATATTTT
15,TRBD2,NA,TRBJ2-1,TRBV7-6,CASSLGLAGVGEQFF,TGTGCCAGCAGCTTAGGACTAGCGGGAGTCGGTGAGCAGTTCTTC
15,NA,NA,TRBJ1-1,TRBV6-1,CASSAGGLPNTEAFF,TGTGCCAGCAGTGCAGGCGGGCTCCCGAACACTGAAGCTTTCTTT
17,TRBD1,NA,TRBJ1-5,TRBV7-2,CASSLVRGRDSNQPQHF,TGTGCCAGCAGCTTAGTCAGGGGGCGGGATAGCAATCAGCCCCAGCATTTT
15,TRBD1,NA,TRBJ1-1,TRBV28,CASSLSDRMNTEAFF,TGTGCCAGCAGTTTATCGGACAGGATGAACACTGAAGCTTTCTTT
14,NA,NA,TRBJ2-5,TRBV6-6,CASSYSSPGETQYF,TGTGCCAGCAGTTACTCCAGTCCGGGGGAGACCCAGTACTTC
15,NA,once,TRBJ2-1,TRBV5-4,CASSAGQTHNNEQFF,TGTGCCAGCAGCGCGGGACAGACCCACAACAATGAGCAGTTCTTC
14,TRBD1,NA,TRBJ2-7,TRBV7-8,CASSLGQGIGEQYF,TGTGCCAGCAGCTTAGGACAGGGTATCGGCGAGCAGTACTTC